This is a list of T cell receptor beta chains from one sample in a study of response to subunit inactivated influenza vaccine. TCRdb independently ran MiXCR on the RT-PCR reads; one entry per CDR3 protein. Here the sample spans roughly 790,000 distinct CDR3 sequences, 21% being singletons. Sequenced here: PBMCs from blood, sampled 5 days after vaccination. The receptors were sampled from a man in his forties or fifties who received an inactivated influenza vaccine. The CDR3 runs from the conserved cysteine through the conserved F or W. A D gene is named only where the DNA matches it firmly. Expanded clones are given a class, and other clones once, few, many or no size at all.

cdr3_nt cdr3_aa j_call clone_size d_call v_call cdr3_length
TGTGCCAGCAGCTTGCACCTTTACAATGAGCAGTTCTTC CASSLHLYNEQFF TRBJ2-1 NA NA TRBV5-6 13
TGTGCCAGCAGTATCTCCCTCACCTCTGGAAACACCATATATTTT CASSISLTSGNTIYF TRBJ1-3 NA NA TRBV12-3/TRBV12-4 15
TGTGCCAGCAGCCCTGGGGGGGCTGGAAACACCATATATTTT CASSPGGAGNTIYF TRBJ1-3 few NA TRBV6-1 14
TGTGCCAGCAGCAAAAGATCGGCTGGGGTCACAGATACGCAGTATTTT CASSKRSAGVTDTQYF TRBJ2-3 few NA TRBV21-1 16
TGTGCCAGCAGCCTAGATGGGACGGAGCTGTTTTTT CASSLDGTELFF TRBJ2-2 few NA TRBV3-1 12
TGTGCCAGCAGTTTATCGACCCCATTTTCTAGCGGGGGATACAATGAGCAGTTCTTC CASSLSTPFSSGGYNEQFF TRBJ2-1 NA TRBD2 TRBV27 19
TGTGCCAGCAGTGGGGGGACTGAAGAGACCCAGTACTTC CASSGGTEETQYF TRBJ2-5 few NA TRBV6-1 13
TGCGCCAGCAGCTTGGGTCGCTATTCAGATACGCAGTATTTT CASSLGRYSDTQYF TRBJ2-3 many NA TRBV5-1 14
TGCGCCAGCAGCCCTCGCCTTCAGGACAGGGAACAAGAGACCCAGTACTTC CASSPRLQDREQETQYF TRBJ2-5 few TRBD1 TRBV5-1 17
TGTGCCAGCAGCTTAATGCGGTTGGGCGAGCAGTACTTC CASSLMRLGEQYF TRBJ2-7 NA NA TRBV7-8 13
TGTGCCAGTATGACAGGGGGCGGAAACACCATATATTTT CASMTGGGNTIYF TRBJ1-3 NA TRBD1 TRBV2 13
TGCGCCAGCAGCTCGGGACAGTTGCGTTCCGAGACCCAGTACTTC CASSSGQLRSETQYF TRBJ2-5 NA TRBD1 TRBV5-1 15
TGCAGTGCTAGGAATCTGGCGGGATCAGGCGGGACCCAGTACTTC CSARNLAGSGGTQYF TRBJ2-5 NA NA TRBV20-1 15
TGTGCCCGGGCCGCTTGGGGAGGGACCAATGAGCAGTTCTTC CARAAWGGTNEQFF TRBJ2-1 NA TRBD2 TRBV2 14
TGTGCCTCCGGGACAGGGAGCACAGATACGCAGTATTTT CASGTGSTDTQYF TRBJ2-3 few TRBD1 TRBV12-3/TRBV12-4 13
TGTGCCAGCAGCTTAGCAGCCCACAGGGAGGGTGGCTACACCTTC CASSLAAHREGGYTF TRBJ1-2 NA NA TRBV7-2 15
TGCGCCAGCAGCACCGGACAGGGGGGATTTGGAGAGACCCAGTACTTC CASSTGQGGFGETQYF TRBJ2-5 NA TRBD1 TRBV5-1 16
TGCAGTGCTAGAGGTAACCGCTTCGAGCGCGGCAATGAGCAGTTCTTC CSARGNRFERGNEQFF TRBJ2-1 NA NA TRBV20-1 16
TGCAGTGCTGGGCAGGGAATAGGGTATGGCTACACCTTC CSAGQGIGYGYTF TRBJ1-2 few NA TRBV20-1 13
TGTGCCAGCAGATCCCTAGCGGGAGGTTACAATGAGCAGTTCTTC CASRSLAGGYNEQFF TRBJ2-1 few TRBD2 TRBV6-2/TRBV6-3 15
TGTGCCTGCGACGGCCCCGGACTAGCGGTCGGGGGGCAGTTCTTC CACDGPGLAVGGQFF TRBJ2-1 many TRBD2 TRBV30 15
TGTGCCAGCAGCTTACCGCAGGGATCAGATACGCAGTATTTT CASSLPQGSDTQYF TRBJ2-3 once NA TRBV7-9 14
TGTGCCAGCAGAGCCGGGACAGGGATTTTGACCTACGAGCAGTACTTC CASRAGTGILTYEQYF TRBJ2-7 NA TRBD1 TRBV6-2/TRBV6-3 16
TGCGCCAGCAGAGGGGGGCAACCCTACGAGCAGTACTTC CASRGGQPYEQYF TRBJ2-7 many NA TRBV5-1 13
TGCAGTGCCAGAGGTAGCGGGGGGGCGTATGAGCAGTTCTTC CSARGSGGAYEQFF TRBJ2-1 NA TRBD2 TRBV20-1 14
TGCGCCAGCAGCTTCCGCCTAGACTCCTACAATGAGCAGTTCTTC CASSFRLDSYNEQFF TRBJ2-1 few NA TRBV5-1 15
TGTGCCATCAGTGAGTGGGGCGACCCCCCCTACAATGAGCAGTTCTTC CAISEWGDPPYNEQFF TRBJ2-1 NA NA TRBV10-3 16
TGTGCCAGCAGTTCCTTAAGGGCTGAGAAGTTCTTC CASSSLRAEKFF TRBJ2-1 NA NA TRBV12-3/TRBV12-4 12
TGTGCCAGCAGTTTTGGTCCGTCGGATGAGCAGTTCTTC CASSFGPSDEQFF TRBJ2-1 few NA TRBV28 13
TGCGCCAGCAGCCATCCGGGACGTACCTACGAGCAGTACTTC CASSHPGRTYEQYF TRBJ2-7 NA NA TRBV4-1 14
TGCAGCGTTGTTTTCGCGGGAGGATTAAACATTCAGTACTTC CSVVFAGGLNIQYF TRBJ2-4 NA TRBD2 TRBV29-1 14
TGTGCCACCCGCGGACAGATTTTAAACTATGGCTACACCTTC CATRGQILNYGYTF TRBJ1-2 few NA TRBV2 14
TGTGCCACCAGCAGAGATAGGTTCTCTGGAAACACCATATATTTT CATSRDRFSGNTIYF TRBJ1-3 many NA TRBV15 15
TGTGCCAGCAGAAGGCGGGTGACTAATGAAAAACTGTTTTTT CASRRRVTNEKLFF TRBJ1-4 NA NA TRBV5-6 14
TGTGCCAGCAGCCGACGTTATTCTAGCGAAAACACCGGGGAGCTGTTTTTT CASSRRYSSENTGELFF TRBJ2-2 NA NA TRBV5-5 17
TGTGCCAGCAGTAAAAAAAATGTAGCGGGAATCTCCTACGAGCAGTACTTC CASSKKNVAGISYEQYF TRBJ2-7 few TRBD2 TRBV6-2/TRBV6-3 17
TGCGCCAGCAGCGACACTAGCGGGGGCAACATTCAGTACTTC CASSDTSGGNIQYF TRBJ2-4 few TRBD2 TRBV5-1 14
TGTGCCAGCAGCTTAGTTTCGGGTCGGAATGAGCAGTTCTTC CASSLVSGRNEQFF TRBJ2-1 many NA TRBV7-2 14
TGCGCCAGCAGCTTGGCCAACAGGGGACAAGCGGAAAAACTGTTTTTT CASSLANRGQAEKLFF TRBJ1-4 NA TRBD1 TRBV5-1 16
TGTGCCAGCAGTCCGCCAAACATTAATGAGCAGTTCTTC CASSPPNINEQFF TRBJ2-1 NA NA TRBV28 13
TGTGCCAGCAGCTTAATTCTGCTTCGGGACGAGCAGTACTTC CASSLILLRDEQYF TRBJ2-7 few NA TRBV11-2 14
TGTGCCACAAGAAGGACGGGAACGAACACCGGGGAGCTGTTTTTT CATRRTGTNTGELFF TRBJ2-2 NA NA TRBV10-3 15
TGTGCCAGCCCCGGACAGGGAGGCCACAATGAGCAGTTCTTC CASPGQGGHNEQFF TRBJ2-1 few TRBD1 TRBV7-9 14
TGTGCCAGCAGCTACCTGACCGTCTACTCTGGAAACACCATATATTTT CASSYLTVYSGNTIYF TRBJ1-3 NA NA TRBV7-2 16
TGTGCCAGCAGACAACGGGAGGGCCAGGCGAATGAGCAGTTCTTC CASRQREGQANEQFF TRBJ2-1 NA TRBD2 TRBV7-9 15
TGCAGTGCTTTATCTGACCAAGAGACCCAGTACTTC CSALSDQETQYF TRBJ2-5 NA NA TRBV20-1 12